This T cell receptor beta chain originates from a study of T cell responses to AZD1222 COVID-19 vaccine. Researchers grouped second doses given at about 4 or about 12 weeks into one pool. Germline V CDR1 and CDR2: PRHDT, FYEKMQ (reference sequence). This CDR3 comprises 15 residues. V shed 5 bases and J shed 0 bases, with 13 bases lying between them. A remark on this clone: Its antigen is not identified.

Study-wide results and limits: The peak T cell response came first, and repertoires were sampled only after it. Baseline serostatus was positive in only a handful of AZD1222 recipients.

Sequencing used immunoSEQ multiplex PCR; TCRdb keeps in-frame clones, though not all of them. This sample yields about 130,000 clones, of which just under 95% are seen a single time; approximately 7% belongs to the top ten. The chain is built from TRBV13 and TRBJ1-1; weak D call: TRBD1 (5 bases). Specimen: peripheral blood, collected 28 days after the second AZD1222 dose. This receptor was taken from an adult who received the AZD1222 COVID-19 vaccine. The CDR3 sequence: CASSPRLGVNTEAFF. The CDR3 DNA is TGTGCCAGCAGCCCCCGCTTAGGGGTGAACACTGAAGCTTTCTTT.